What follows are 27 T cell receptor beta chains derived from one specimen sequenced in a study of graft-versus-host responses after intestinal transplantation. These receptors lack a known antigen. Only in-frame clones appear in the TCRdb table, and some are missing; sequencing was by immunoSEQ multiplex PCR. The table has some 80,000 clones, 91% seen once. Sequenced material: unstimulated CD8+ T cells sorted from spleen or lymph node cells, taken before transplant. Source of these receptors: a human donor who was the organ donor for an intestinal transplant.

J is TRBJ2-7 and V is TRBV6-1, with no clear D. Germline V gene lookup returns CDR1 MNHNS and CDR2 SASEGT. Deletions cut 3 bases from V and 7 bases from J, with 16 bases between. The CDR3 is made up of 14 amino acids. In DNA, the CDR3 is TGTGCCAGCAGTGAGTTTTCCGCCCTGGTGGAGCAGTACTTC. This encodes CASSEFSALVEQYF.

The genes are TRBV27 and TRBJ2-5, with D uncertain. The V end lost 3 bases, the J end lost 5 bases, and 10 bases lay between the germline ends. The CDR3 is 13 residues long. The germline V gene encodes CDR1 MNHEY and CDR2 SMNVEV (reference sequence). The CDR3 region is CASSFVPWETQYF. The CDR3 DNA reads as TGTGCCAGCAGTTTTGTGCCCTGGGAGACCCAGTACTTC.

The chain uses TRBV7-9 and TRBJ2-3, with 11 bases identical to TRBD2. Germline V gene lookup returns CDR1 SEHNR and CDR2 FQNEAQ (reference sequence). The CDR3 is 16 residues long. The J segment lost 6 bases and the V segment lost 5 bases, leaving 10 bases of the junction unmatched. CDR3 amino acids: CASSLYLAGGGDTQYF. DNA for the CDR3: TGTGCCAGCAGCCTTTACCTAGCGGGGGGCGGGGATACGCAGTATTTT.

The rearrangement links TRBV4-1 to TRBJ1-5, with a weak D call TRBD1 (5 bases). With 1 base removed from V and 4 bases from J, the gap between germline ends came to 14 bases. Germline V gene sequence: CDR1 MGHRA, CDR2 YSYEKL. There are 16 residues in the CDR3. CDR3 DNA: TGCGCCAGCAGCCAAGGGGCAGGGTTAGGGAATCAGCCCCAGCATTTT. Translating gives CASSQGAGLGNQPQHF.

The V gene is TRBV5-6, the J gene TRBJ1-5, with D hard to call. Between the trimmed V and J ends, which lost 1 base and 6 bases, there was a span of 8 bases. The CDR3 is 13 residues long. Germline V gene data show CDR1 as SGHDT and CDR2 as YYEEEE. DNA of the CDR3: TGTGCCAGCAGCTTGTCCCCAGGTCAGCCCCAGCATTTT. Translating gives CASSLSPGQPQHF. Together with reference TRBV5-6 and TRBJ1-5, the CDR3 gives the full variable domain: DAGVTQSPTHLIKTRGQQVTLRCSPKSGHDTVSWYQQALGQGPQFIFQYYEEEERQRGNFPDRFSGHQFPNYSSELNVNALLLGDSALYLCASSLSPGQPQHFGDGTRLSIL.

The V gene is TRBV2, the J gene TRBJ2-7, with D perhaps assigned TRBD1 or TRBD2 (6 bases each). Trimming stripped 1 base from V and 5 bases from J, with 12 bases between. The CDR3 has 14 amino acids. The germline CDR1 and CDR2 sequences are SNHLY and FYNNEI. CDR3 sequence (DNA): TGTGCCAGCAGTGAAGGGGTCGGGGGCAACGAGCAGTACTTC. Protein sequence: CASSEGVGGNEQYF.

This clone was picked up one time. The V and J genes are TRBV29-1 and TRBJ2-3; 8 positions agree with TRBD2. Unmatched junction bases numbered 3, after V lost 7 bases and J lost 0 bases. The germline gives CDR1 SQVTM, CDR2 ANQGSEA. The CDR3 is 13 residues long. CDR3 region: CSGGTSSTDTQYF. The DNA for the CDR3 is TGCAGCGGAGGGACTAGTAGCACAGATACGCAGTATTTT.

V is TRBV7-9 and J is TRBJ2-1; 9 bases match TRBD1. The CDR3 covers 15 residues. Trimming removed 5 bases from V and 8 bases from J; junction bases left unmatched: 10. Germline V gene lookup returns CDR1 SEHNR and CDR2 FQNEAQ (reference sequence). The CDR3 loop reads CASSPDRGAIDEQFF. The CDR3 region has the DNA TGTGCCAGCAGCCCAGACAGGGGGGCCATCGATGAGCAGTTCTTC.

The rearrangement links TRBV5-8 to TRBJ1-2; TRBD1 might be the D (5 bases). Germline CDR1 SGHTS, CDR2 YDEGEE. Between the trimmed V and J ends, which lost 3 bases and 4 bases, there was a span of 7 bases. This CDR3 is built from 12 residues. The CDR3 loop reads CASSSGTYGYTF. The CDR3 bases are TGTGCCAGCAGCTCGGGGACCTATGGCTACACCTTC.

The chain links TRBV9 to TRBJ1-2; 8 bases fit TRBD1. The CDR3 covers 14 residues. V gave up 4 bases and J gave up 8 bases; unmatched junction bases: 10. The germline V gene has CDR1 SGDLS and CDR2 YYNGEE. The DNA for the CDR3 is TGTGCCAGCAGCAACCCGAGACAGGGGAAGGGCTACACCTTC. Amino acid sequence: CASSNPRQGKGYTF.

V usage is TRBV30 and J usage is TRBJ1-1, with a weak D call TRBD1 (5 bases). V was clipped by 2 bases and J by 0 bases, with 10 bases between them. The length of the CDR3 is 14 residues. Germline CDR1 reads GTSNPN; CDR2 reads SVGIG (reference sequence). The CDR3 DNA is TGTGCCTGGAGTTTCATAGGGGTGAACACTGAAGCTTTCTTT. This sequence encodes CAWSFIGVNTEAFF.

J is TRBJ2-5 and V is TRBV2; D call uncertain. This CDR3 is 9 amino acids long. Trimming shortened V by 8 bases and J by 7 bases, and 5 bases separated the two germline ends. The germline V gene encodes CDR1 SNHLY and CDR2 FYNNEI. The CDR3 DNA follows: TGTGCCAGCGGGTGGACCCAGTACTTC. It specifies CASGWTQYF.

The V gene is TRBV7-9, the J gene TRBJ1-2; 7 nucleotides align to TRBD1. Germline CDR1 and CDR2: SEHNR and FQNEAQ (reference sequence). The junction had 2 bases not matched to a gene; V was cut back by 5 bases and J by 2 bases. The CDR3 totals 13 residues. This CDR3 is CASSEGQNYGYTF. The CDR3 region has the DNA TGTGCCAGCAGCGAGGGACAGAACTATGGCTACACCTTC.

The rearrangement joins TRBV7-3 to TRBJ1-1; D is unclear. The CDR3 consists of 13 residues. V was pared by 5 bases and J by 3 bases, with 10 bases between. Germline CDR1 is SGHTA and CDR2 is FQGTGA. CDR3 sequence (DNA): TGTGCCAGCAGCCAGATGGAGTACACTGAAGCTTTCTTT. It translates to CASSQMEYTEAFF.

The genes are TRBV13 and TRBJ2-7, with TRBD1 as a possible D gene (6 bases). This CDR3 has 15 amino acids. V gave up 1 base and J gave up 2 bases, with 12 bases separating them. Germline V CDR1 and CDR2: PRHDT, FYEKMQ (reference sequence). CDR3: CASSLDTGNPYEQYF. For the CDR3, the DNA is TGTGCCAGCAGCTTAGATACAGGGAACCCCTACGAGCAGTACTTC. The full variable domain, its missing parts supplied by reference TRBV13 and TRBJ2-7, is AAGVIQSPRHLIKEKRETATLKCYPIPRHDTVYWYQQGPGQDPQFLISFYEKMQSDKGSIPDRFSAQQFSDYHSELNMSSLELGDSALYFCASSLDTGNPYEQYFGPGTRLTVT.

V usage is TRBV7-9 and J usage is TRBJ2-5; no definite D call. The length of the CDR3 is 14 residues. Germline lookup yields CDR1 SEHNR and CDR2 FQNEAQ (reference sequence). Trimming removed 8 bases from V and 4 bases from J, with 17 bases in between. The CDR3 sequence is CASLPPDPSETQYF. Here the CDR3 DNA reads TGTGCCAGCTTACCGCCAGACCCCTCAGAGACCCAGTACTTC.

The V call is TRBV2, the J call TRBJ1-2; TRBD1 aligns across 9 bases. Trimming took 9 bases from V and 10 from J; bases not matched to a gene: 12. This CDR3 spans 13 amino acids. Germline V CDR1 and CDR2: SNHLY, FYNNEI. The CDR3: CARGPGQGINYTF. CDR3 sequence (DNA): TGTGCCAGAGGACCGGGACAGGGAATAAACTACACCTTC.

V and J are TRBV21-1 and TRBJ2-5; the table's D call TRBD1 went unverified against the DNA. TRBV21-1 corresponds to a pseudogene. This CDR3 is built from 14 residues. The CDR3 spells CASRLNRGQETQYF. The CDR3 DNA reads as TGTGCCAGCAGGTTAAACAGGGGGCAAGAGACCCAGTACTTC.

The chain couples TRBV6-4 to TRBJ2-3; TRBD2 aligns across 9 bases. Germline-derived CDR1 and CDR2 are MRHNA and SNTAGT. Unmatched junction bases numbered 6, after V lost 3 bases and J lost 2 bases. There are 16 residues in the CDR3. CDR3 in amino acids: CASSERGGGATDTQYF. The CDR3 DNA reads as TGTGCCAGCAGTGAGCGTGGCGGGGGGGCCACAGATACGCAGTATTTT.

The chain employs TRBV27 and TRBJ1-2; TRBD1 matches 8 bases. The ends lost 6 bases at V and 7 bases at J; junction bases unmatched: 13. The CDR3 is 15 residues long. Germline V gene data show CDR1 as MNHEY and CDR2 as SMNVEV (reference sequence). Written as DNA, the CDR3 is TGTGCCAGCAGCACATCGACAGGGGCGCAGGCTGGCTACACCTTC. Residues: CASSTSTGAQAGYTF.

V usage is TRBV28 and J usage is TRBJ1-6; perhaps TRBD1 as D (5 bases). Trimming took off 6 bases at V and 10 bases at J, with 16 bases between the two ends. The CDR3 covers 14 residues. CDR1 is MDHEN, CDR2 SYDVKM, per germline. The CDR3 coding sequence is TGTGCCAGCAGCAGTACCGGGACCCCGTCACCCCTCCACTTT. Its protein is CASSSTGTPSPLHF.

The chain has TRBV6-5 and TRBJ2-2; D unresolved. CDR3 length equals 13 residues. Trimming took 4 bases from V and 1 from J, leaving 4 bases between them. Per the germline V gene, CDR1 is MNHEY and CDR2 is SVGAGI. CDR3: CASSWENTGELFF. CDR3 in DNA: TGTGCCAGCAGTTGGGAGAACACCGGGGAGCTGTTTTTT.

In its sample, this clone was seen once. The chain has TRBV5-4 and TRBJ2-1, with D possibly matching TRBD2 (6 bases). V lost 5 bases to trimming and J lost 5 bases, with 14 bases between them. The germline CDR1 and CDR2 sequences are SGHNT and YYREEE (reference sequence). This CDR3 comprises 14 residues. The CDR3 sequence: CASSTGTSHNEQFF. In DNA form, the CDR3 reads TGTGCCAGCAGTACCGGGACTTCACACAATGAGCAGTTCTTC.

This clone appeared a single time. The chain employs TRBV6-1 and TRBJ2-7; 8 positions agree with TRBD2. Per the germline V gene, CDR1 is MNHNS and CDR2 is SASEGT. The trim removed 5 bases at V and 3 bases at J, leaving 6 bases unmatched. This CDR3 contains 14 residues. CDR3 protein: CASSQRGGGYEQYF. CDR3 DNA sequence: TGTGCCAGCAGTCAACGGGGGGGCGGCTACGAGCAGTACTTC.

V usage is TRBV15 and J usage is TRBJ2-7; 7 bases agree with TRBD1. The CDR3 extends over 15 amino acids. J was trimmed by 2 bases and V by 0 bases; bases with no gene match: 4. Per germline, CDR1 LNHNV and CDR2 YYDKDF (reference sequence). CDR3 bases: TGTGCCACCAGCAGAGAGAGGGGGCCAACCTACGAGCAGTACTTC. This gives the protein CATSRERGPTYEQYF.

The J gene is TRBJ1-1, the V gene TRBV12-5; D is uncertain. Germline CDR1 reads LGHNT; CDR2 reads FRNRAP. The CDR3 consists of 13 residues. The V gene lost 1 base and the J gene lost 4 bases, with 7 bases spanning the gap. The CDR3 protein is CASGLDLFTEAFF. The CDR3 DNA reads TGTGCTAGTGGTTTGGACCTGTTCACTGAAGCTTTCTTT. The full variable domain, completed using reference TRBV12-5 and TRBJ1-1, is DARVTQTPRHKVTEMGQEVTMRCQPILGHNTVFWYRQTMMQGLELLAYFRNRAPLDDSGMPKDRFSAEMPDATLATLKIQPSEPRDSAVYFCASGLDLFTEAFFGQGTRLTVV.

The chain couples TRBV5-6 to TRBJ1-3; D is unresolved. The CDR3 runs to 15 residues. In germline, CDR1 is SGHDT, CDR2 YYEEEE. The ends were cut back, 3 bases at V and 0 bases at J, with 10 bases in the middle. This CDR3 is CASSSDTNSGNTIYF. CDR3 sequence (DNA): TGTGCCAGCAGCTCGGATACTAACTCTGGAAACACCATATATTTT.